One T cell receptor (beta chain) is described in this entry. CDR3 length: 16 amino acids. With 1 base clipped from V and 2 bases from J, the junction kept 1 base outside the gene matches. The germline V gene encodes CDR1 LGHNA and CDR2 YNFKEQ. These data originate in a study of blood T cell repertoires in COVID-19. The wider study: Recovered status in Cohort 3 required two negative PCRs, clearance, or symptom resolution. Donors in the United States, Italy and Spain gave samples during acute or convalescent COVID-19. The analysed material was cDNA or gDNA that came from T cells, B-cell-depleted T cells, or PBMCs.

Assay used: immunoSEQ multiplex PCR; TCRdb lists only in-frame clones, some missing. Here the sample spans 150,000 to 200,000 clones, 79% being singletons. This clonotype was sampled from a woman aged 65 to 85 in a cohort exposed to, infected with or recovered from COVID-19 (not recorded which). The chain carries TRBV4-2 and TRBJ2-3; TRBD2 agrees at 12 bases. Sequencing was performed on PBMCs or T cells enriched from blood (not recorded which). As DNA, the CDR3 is TGTGCCAGCAGCCAAGGACTAGCGGGAGCCACAGATACGCAGTATTTT. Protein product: CASSQGLAGATDTQYF.